A selection of T cell receptor beta chains follows, all from one sample in a study of CD8 T cells in Susac syndrome. Using its own MiXCR run on the immunoSEQ multiplex PCR reads, TCRdb lists one record per CDR3 protein. Of about 180,000 distinct CDR3 sequences listed, approximately 95% are singletons. The sequencing input was CD4+ T cells from PBMCs. The receptor source for this set is a human donor with multiple sclerosis. Both conserved end residues are part of each CDR3. Fields, in order: V gene, J gene, D gene, clone size, CDR3 protein, CDR3 DNA. D genes are given only for firm matches. Clone size is shown for a subset of rows, as once, few, many or a class of expanded clone.

TRBV5-1	TRBJ2-7	-	-	CASSQDSILEQYF	TGCGCCAGCAGCCAGGACAGTATTCTCGAGCAGTACTTC
TRBV29-1	TRBJ2-1	-	-	CSVEVAGYNEQFF	TGCAGCGTTGAGGTCGCAGGCTACAATGAGCAGTTCTTC
TRBV19	TRBJ1-6	-	-	CASGEGSPLHF	TGTGCCAGCGGAGAGGGTTCACCCCTCCACTTT
TRBV28	TRBJ1-6	-	-	CASSTILGTGLHF	TGTGCCAGCAGTACAATTCTGGGGACGGGCCTCCACTTT
TRBV19	TRBJ2-5	-	-	CASSELGETQYF	TGTGCCAGTAGCGAACTCGGGGAGACCCAGTACTTC
TRBV20-1	TRBJ2-3	-	-	CSARSDLTYTQYF	TGCAGTGCTAGATCTGACCTGACATATACGCAGTATTTT
TRBV9	TRBJ1-4	-	-	CASSVRPDGEKLFF	TGTGCCAGCAGCGTACGGCCCGACGGGGAAAAACTGTTTTTT
TRBV20-1	TRBJ1-1	-	once	CSARGFGYTEAFF	TGCAGTGCTAGAGGATTCGGGTACACTGAAGCTTTCTTT
TRBV6-5	TRBJ2-1	-	-	CASSSHRHNEQFF	TGTGCCAGCAGTTCTCACAGGCACAATGAGCAGTTCTTC
TRBV6-1	TRBJ2-6	-	-	CASSRGTVLSGANVLTF	TGTGCCAGCAGTCGCGGGACAGTTTTATCTGGGGCCAACGTCCTGACTTTC
TRBV6-6	TRBJ2-7	-	-	CASSGVYEQYF	TGTGCCAGCAGTGGCGTTTACGAGCAGTACTTC
TRBV12-3/TRBV12-4	TRBJ2-4	-	-	CASTPGSGRKNIQYF	TGTGCCAGCACTCCGGGTTCCGGACGCAAAAACATTCAGTACTTC
TRBV20-1	TRBJ2-3	TRBD2	-	CSASGLAGARDSQYF	TGCAGTGCCTCGGGACTAGCGGGGGCCCGAGATTCGCAGTATTTT
TRBV30	TRBJ2-5	-	-	CAWGSTGRVTQYF	TGTGCCTGGGGTTCGACAGGGAGGGTGACCCAGTACTTC
TRBV7-6	TRBJ1-2	-	-	CASSPEASYGYTF	TGTGCCAGCAGCCCTGAGGCCAGCTATGGCTACACCTTC
TRBV29-1	TRBJ1-1	-	-	CSPTWVPDPEAFF	TGCAGCCCCACTTGGGTCCCGGACCCTGAAGCTTTCTTT
TRBV30	TRBJ2-7	-	-	CAWSGIYEQYF	TGTGCCTGGAGCGGCATATACGAGCAGTACTTC
TRBV23-1	TRBJ1-5	-	-	CASSPHQQANQPQHF	TGCGCCAGCAGTCCCCATCAGCAGGCGAATCAGCCCCAGCATTTT
TRBV9	TRBJ2-6	-	-	CASSTRGGPGANVLTF	TGTGCCAGCAGTACGAGAGGGGGGCCTGGGGCCAACGTCCTGACTTTC
TRBV2	TRBJ1-1	-	-	CASTRGYGAFF	TGTGCCAGCACTCGGGGGTACGGAGCTTTCTTT
TRBV19	TRBJ2-2	TRBD1	-	CASQDRATGELFF	TGTGCCAGCCAGGACAGGGCAACCGGGGAGCTGTTTTTT
TRBV5-1	TRBJ2-7	TRBD1	-	CASSKTTGIGYEQYF	TGCGCCAGCAGCAAAACGACAGGGATTGGGTACGAGCAGTACTTC
TRBV7-2	TRBJ2-1	TRBD2	-	CASSLRTSGGAQPREQFF	TGTGCCAGCAGCCTAAGGACTAGCGGGGGCGCCCAACCCAGGGAGCAGTTCTTC
TRBV20-1	TRBJ2-1	TRBD2	-	CSATRLAGSYNEQFF	TGCAGTGCTACGAGACTAGCGGGGAGCTACAATGAGCAGTTCTTC
TRBV4-1	TRBJ2-3	-	once	CASSPTGGPTDTQYF	TGCGCCAGCAGCCCGACAGGAGGGCCCACAGATACGCAGTATTTT
TRBV6-4	TRBJ2-1	-	-	CASSDSGGLFNEQFF	TGTGCCAGCAGTGACTCGGGGGGACTCTTTAATGAGCAGTTCTTC
TRBV6-5	TRBJ2-7	-	-	CASSYSDSSYEQYF	TGTGCCAGCAGTTACTCGGACAGCTCCTACGAGCAGTACTTC
TRBV9	TRBJ1-1	-	-	CASSVGNMNTEAFF	TGTGCCAGCAGCGTGGGGAACATGAACACTGAAGCTTTCTTT
TRBV2	TRBJ1-1	-	-	CASSRRGANTEAFF	TGTGCCAGCAGTCGCAGGGGCGCGAACACTGAAGCTTTCTTT
TRBV12-3/TRBV12-4	TRBJ1-1	-	-	CASSYKGGDTEAFF	TGTGCCAGCAGTTACAAAGGTGGGGACACTGAAGCTTTCTTT
TRBV30	TRBJ1-1	TRBD1	-	CAWSSTGGDTEAFF	TGTGCCTGGAGTTCGACAGGGGGGGACACTGAAGCTTTCTTT
TRBV6-5	TRBJ2-1	-	few	CASSYRAGATSHNEQFF	TGTGCCAGCAGTTACCGGGCGGGGGCCACCAGCCACAATGAGCAGTTCTTC
TRBV9	TRBJ2-7	TRBD1	-	CASSTGTASYEQYF	TGTGCCAGCAGCACCGGGACAGCCTCCTACGAGCAGTACTTC
TRBV3-1	TRBJ2-5	TRBD2	-	CASSLSSGGYQETQYF	TGTGCCAGCAGCCTCTCTAGCGGGGGGTACCAAGAGACCCAGTACTTC
TRBV4-1	TRBJ2-1	-	-	CASSPQLIIQGTEQFF	TGCGCCAGCAGCCCCCAACTGATAATTCAGGGGACGGAGCAGTTCTTC
TRBV20-1	TRBJ1-2	TRBD1	-	CSAPRDRTFDGYTF	TGCAGTGCTCCCCGGGACAGGACATTTGATGGCTACACCTTC
TRBV7-9	TRBJ2-4	-	-	CASSFAGQGPNIQYF	TGTGCCAGCAGCTTCGCTGGGCAGGGGCCAAACATTCAGTACTTC
TRBV3-1	TRBJ2-5	-	-	CASSQDLETQYF	TGTGCCAGCAGCCAAGATCTCGAGACCCAGTACTTC
TRBV6-2/TRBV6-3	TRBJ2-3	-	once	CASSYGVITQYF	TGTGCCAGCAGTTACGGGGTAATTACGCAGTATTTT
TRBV5-1	TRBJ2-7	TRBD2	-	CASSLDLLGTSGEVEQYF	TGCGCCAGCAGCTTGGATTTACTGGGGACTAGCGGGGAAGTCGAGCAGTACTTC
TRBV20-1	TRBJ1-5	-	-	CSARGYGGLGNQPQHF	TGCAGTGCTAGAGGATACGGGGGGCTGGGCAATCAGCCCCAGCATTTT
TRBV5-1	TRBJ2-5	TRBD1	-	CASSPLGQGEGSQYF	TGCGCCAGCAGCCCATTGGGCCAGGGGGAAGGGTCCCAGTACTTC
TRBV5-1	TRBJ1-1	-	-	CASSRTGGTEAFF	TGCGCCAGCAGCCGCACAGGAGGGACTGAAGCTTTCTTT
TRBV18	TRBJ1-1	TRBD1	-	CASSPQGQLNTEAFF	TGTGCCAGCTCACCCCAGGGACAGCTGAACACTGAAGCTTTCTTT
TRBV29-1	TRBJ1-2	-	-	CSVEAARGYTF	TGCAGCGTTGAGGCAGCGAGGGGCTACACCTTC
TRBV6-2/TRBV6-3	TRBJ1-5	-	-	CASRGGGQPQHF	TGTGCCAGCAGGGGGGGAGGTCAGCCCCAGCATTTT
TRBV11-2	TRBJ2-2	-	-	CASSSGHFANTGELFF	TGTGCCAGCAGCTCCGGACACTTCGCGAACACCGGGGAGCTGTTTTTT
TRBV28	TRBJ2-7	TRBD1	-	CASSMRQGPTYEQYF	TGTGCCAGCAGCATGAGACAGGGGCCGACCTACGAGCAGTACTTC
TRBV30	TRBJ2-7	-	-	CAWSVATVVSYEQYF	TGTGCCTGGAGTGTAGCCACCGTGGTGAGCTACGAGCAGTACTTC
TRBV20-1	TRBJ2-1	TRBD1	-	CSARPGQGRNEQFF	TGCAGTGCTAGGCCCGGACAGGGAAGGAATGAGCAGTTCTTC
TRBV20-1	TRBJ2-1	TRBD2	once	CSALGGGFNEQFF	TGCAGTGCTCTCGGGGGGGGATTCAATGAGCAGTTCTTC
TRBV12-3/TRBV12-4	TRBJ1-5	-	few	CASSFDRLNQPQHF	TGTGCCAGCAGTTTCGACAGGCTAAATCAGCCCCAGCATTTT
TRBV24-1	TRBJ2-5	-	few	CATSDFRAGETQYF	TGTGCCACCAGTGATTTTCGGGCCGGAGAGACCCAGTACTTC
TRBV29-1	TRBJ2-7	-	-	CSVRRQDYEQYF	TGCAGCGTTAGGAGACAAGACTACGAGCAGTACTTC
TRBV18	TRBJ2-7	-	-	CASSPSDEQYF	TGTGCCAGCTCACCGTCGGACGAGCAGTACTTC
TRBV6-6	TRBJ1-1	TRBD1	-	CASTYPGQGGRTEAFF	TGTGCCAGCACTTACCCCGGACAGGGAGGGAGGACTGAAGCTTTCTTT